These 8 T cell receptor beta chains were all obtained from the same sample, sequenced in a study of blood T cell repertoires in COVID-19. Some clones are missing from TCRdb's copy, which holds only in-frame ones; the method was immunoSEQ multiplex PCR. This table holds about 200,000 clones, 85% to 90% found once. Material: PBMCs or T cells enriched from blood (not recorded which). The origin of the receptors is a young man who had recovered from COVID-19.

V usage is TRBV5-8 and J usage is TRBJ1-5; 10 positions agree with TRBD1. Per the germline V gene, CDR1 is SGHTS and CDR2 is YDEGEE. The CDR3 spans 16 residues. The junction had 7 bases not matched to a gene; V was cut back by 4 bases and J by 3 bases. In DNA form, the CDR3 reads TGTGCCAGCAGCCCCGGACAGGGGGGTAACAATCAGCCCCAGCATTTT. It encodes CASSPGQGGNNQPQHF.

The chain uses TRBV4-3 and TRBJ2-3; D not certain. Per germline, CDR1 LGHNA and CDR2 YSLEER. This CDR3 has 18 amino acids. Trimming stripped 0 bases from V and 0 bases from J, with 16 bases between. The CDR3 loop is CASSQDLPGYSSTDTQYF. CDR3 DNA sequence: TGCGCCAGCAGCCAAGATTTACCCGGGTATAGTAGCACAGATACGCAGTATTTT.

CDR3 region: CASSSSSNQPQHF. The CDR3 bases are TGTGCCAGCAGTTCCAGTTCTAATCAGCCCCAGCATTTT. The chain carries TRBV12-3 or TRBV12-4 and TRBJ1-5; D gene unclear. This CDR3 is built from 13 residues. V was cut by 4 bases and J by 4 bases, with 8 bases left in between.

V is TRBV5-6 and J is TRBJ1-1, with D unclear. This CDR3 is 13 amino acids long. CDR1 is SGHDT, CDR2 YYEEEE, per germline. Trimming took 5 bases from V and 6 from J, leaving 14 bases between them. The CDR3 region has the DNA TGTGCCAGCAGTTTCACAATGGCCGCTGAAGCTTTCTTT. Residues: CASSFTMAAEAFF.

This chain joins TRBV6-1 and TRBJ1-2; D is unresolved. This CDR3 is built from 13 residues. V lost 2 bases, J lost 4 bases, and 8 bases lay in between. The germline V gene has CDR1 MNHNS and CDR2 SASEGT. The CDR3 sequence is CASSESGFYGYTF. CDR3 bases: TGTGCCAGCAGTGAATCGGGGTTCTATGGCTACACCTTC.

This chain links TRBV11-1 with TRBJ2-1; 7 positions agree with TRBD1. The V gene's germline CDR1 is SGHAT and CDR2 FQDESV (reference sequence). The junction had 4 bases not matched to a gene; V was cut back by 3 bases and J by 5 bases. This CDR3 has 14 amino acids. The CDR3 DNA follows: TGTGCCAGCAGCTTGGGACAGCGAGACAATGAGCAGTTCTTC. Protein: CASSLGQRDNEQFF.

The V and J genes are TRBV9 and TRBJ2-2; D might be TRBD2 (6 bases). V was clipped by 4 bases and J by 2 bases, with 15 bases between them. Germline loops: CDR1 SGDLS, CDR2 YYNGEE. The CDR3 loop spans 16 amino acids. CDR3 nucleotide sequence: TGTGCCAGCAGCCTCCGGGCCGGGAGAAACACCGGGGAGCTGTTTTTT. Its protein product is CASSLRAGRNTGELFF.

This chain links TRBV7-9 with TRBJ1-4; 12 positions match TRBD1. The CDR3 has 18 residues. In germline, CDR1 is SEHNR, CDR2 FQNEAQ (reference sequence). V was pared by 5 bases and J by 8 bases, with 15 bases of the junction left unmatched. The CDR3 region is CASSTRDRGLVFGEKLFF. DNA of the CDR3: TGTGCCAGCAGCACCCGGGACAGGGGGCTTGTCTTTGGGGAAAAACTGTTTTTT.